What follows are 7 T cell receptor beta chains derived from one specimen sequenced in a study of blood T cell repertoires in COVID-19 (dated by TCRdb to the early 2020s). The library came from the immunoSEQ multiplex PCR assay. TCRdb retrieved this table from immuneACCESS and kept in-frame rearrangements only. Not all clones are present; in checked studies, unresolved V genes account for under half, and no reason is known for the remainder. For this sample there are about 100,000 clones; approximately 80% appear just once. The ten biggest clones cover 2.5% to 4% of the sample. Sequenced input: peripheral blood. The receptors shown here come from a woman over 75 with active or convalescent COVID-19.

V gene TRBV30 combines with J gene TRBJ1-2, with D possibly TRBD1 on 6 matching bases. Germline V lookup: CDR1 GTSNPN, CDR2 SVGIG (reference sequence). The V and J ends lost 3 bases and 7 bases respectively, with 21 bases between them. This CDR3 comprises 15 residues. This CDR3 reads CAWSDTQGNNGGYTF. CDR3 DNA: TGTGCCTGGAGCGACACCCAGGGGAATAACGGTGGCTACACCTTC.

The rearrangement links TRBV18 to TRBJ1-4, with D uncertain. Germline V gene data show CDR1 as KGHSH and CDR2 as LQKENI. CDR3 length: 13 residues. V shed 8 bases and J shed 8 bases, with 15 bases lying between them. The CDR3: CASVSNSGEKLFF. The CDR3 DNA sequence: TGTGCCAGCGTCTCCAACAGTGGGGAAAAACTGTTTTTT.

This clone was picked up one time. The CDR3 reads CSVGRTSGRSEQYF. The CDR3 DNA is TGCAGCGTTGGCCGGACTAGCGGGAGATCTGAGCAGTACTTC. V is TRBV29-1 and J is TRBJ2-7; 13 nucleotides line up with TRBD2. Losses at the gene ends were 4 bases for V and 7 bases for J; bases not matched to a gene: 7. Germline CDR1 and CDR2: SQVTM and ANQGSEA. The length of the CDR3 is 14 residues.

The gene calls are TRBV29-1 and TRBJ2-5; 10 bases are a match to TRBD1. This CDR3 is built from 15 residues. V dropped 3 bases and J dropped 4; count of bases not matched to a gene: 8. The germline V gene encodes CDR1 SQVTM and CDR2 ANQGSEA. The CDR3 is CSVDKDRGPSETQYF. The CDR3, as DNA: TGCAGCGTTGATAAAGACAGGGGGCCTTCAGAGACCCAGTACTTC.

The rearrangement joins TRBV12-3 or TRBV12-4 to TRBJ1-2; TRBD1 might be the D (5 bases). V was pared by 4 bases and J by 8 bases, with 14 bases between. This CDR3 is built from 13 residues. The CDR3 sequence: CASSYRTPRGYTF. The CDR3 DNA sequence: TGTGCCAGCAGTTACCGGACACCGCGGGGCTACACCTTC.

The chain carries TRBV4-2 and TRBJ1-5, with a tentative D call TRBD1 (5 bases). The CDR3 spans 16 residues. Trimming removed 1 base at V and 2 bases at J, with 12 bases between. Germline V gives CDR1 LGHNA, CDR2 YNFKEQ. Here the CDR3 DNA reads TGTGCCAGCAGCCAAGGGGGGGGTGAGGGCAATCAGCCCCAGCATTTT. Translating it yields CASSQGGGEGNQPQHF.

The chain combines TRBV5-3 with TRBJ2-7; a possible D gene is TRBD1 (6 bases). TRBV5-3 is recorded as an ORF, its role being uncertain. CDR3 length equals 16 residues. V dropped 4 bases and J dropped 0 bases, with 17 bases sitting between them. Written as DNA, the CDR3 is TGTGCCAGAAGCAGGGACATTCCCCTGAGCTCCTACGAGCAGTACTTC. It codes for CARSRDIPLSSYEQYF.